This TCR beta chain was recovered during a study of glioma-infiltrating T cells. TCR alpha and beta CDR3 regions were amplified from RNA using iRepertoire nested multiplex PCR. TCRdb itself ran the multiplex PCR reads through MiXCR, one entry per CDR3 protein. Among roughly 200,000 distinct CDR3 sequences listed, around 40% were seen once. The V and J ends lost 3 bases and 6 bases respectively, with 11 bases between them. Per the germline V gene, CDR1 is KGHSH and CDR2 is LQKENI. CDR3 length: 13 amino acids. The chain recombines TRBV18 with TRBJ1-2; no clear D gene. The specimen sequenced was glioma tissue, nonneoplastic brain tissue, or PBMCs (not recorded which). The receptor was derived from a human donor with low-grade glioma or glioblastoma, undergoing nonglioma brain surgery, or in good health (not recorded which). For the CDR3, the DNA is TGTGCCAGCTCACCCCGCCAGAGTGATGGCTACACCTTC. It yields the protein CASSPRQSDGYTF.